One and the same sample provided the 14 T cell receptor beta chains below, sequenced in a study of cytomegalovirus exposure and HLA in healthy donors. Amplification used 60 Vbeta primers and 13 Jbeta primers. Measured with immunoSEQ multiplex PCR; TCRdb has only the in-frame clones, and not every one. The profile shows approximately 160,000 clones, almost 80% of them singletons. Sequenced sample: PBMCs. The receptors were gathered from a man younger than 35 in good health and CMV-seropositive.

The gene calls are TRBV5-4 and TRBJ2-5; 7 bases map to TRBD1. The CDR3 consists of 14 residues. CDR1 and CDR2 (germline): SGHNT, YYREEE (reference sequence). The V and J ends lost 4 bases and 2 bases, in that order; junction bases with no gene match: 5. CDR3 sequence (DNA): TGTGCCAGCAGCGCTGGACAGGATCAAGAGACCCAGTACTTC. Encoded protein: CASSAGQDQETQYF.

This clone has just a few counts. This rearrangement joins TRBV15 to TRBJ2-6, with TRBD1 identical over 10 bases. There are 19 residues in the CDR3. Germline V lookup: CDR1 LNHNV, CDR2 YYDKDF (reference sequence). The V and J ends lost 2 bases and 0 bases, in that order; junction bases with no gene match: 7. CDR3 amino acids: CATSRSPGQGYSGANVLTF. The CDR3 nucleotides are TGTGCCACCAGCAGAAGCCCGGGACAGGGGTACTCTGGGGCCAACGTCCTGACTTTC.

The chain uses TRBV7-2 and TRBJ1-1; 7 positions match TRBD1. The CDR3 has 15 amino acids. Trimming cost V 2 bases and J 1 base; bases outside gene matches: 4. Germline loops: CDR1 SGHTA, CDR2 FQGNSA. CDR3 loop: CASSLRGQTNTEAFF. In DNA, the CDR3 is TGTGCCAGCAGCTTAAGGGGACAGACGAACACTGAAGCTTTCTTT.

The V and J genes are TRBV7-2 and TRBJ2-7; D is unclear. Trimming took 5 bases from V and 3 from J, leaving 2 bases between them. The CDR3 is 10 residues long. In germline, CDR1 is SGHTA, CDR2 FQGNSA. The CDR3 loop reads CASSLYEQYF. The CDR3 bases are TGTGCCAGCAGCCTCTACGAGCAGTACTTC. Complete variable domain (other parts from reference TRBV7-2 and TRBJ2-7): GAGVSQSPSNKVTEKGKDVELRCDPISGHTALYWYRQSLGQGLEFLIYFQGNSAPDKSGLPSDRFSAERTGGSVSTLTIQRTQQEDSAVYLCASSLYEQYFGPGTRLTVT.

The chain links TRBV15 to TRBJ1-6; D gene unclear. CDR3 length equals 14 residues. CDR1 and CDR2 from the germline V gene are LNHNV and YYDKDF (reference sequence). V was trimmed by 8 bases and J by 0 bases, leaving 8 bases between them. The CDR3 DNA sequence: TGTGCCACCTCTTCGGTCTCCTATAATTCACCCCTCCACTTT. The encoded protein is CATSSVSYNSPLHF.

The genes are TRBV7-9 and TRBJ2-7; 12 bases are a match to TRBD2. The germline V gene encodes CDR1 SEHNR and CDR2 FQNEAQ (reference sequence). J lost 2 bases, V lost 5 bases, and 7 bases had no gene match. The CDR3 runs to 16 residues. DNA for the CDR3: TGTGCCAGCAGCCCAACTAGCGGGAGGATGACCTACGAGCAGTACTTC. Residues: CASSPTSGRMTYEQYF. Looking up the rest from reference TRBV7-9 and TRBJ2-7 gives the full variable domain: DTGVSQNPRHKITKRGQNVTFRCDPISEHNRLYWYRQTLGQGPEFLTYFQNEAQLEKSRLLSDRFSAERPKGSFSTLEIQRTEQGDSAMYLCASSPTSGRMTYEQYFGPGTRLTVT.

This chain uses TRBV28 with TRBJ2-1, with 13 bases identical to TRBD2. V was clipped by 3 bases and J by 0 bases; unmatched bases: 8. This CDR3 has 19 amino acids. Per the germline V gene, CDR1 is MDHEN and CDR2 is SYDVKM. CDR3 sequence (DNA): TGTGCCAGCAGTTTGGCCGGACTAGCGGGAGCGAGCTCCTACAATGAGCAGTTCTTC. It yields the protein CASSLAGLAGASSYNEQFF.

The CDR3 bases are TGTGCCAGCAGCCAAGATCCGCAGGGGGCTCAGGAAAAACTGTTTTTT. Translating it yields CASSQDPQGAQEKLFF. This chain links TRBV4-2 with TRBJ1-4; 8 positions agree with TRBD1. This CDR3 is 16 amino acids long. Germline V gene sequence: CDR1 LGHNA, CDR2 YNFKEQ. After removal of 0 bases from V and 8 bases from J, the junction contained 8 bases not matched to a gene.

The gene calls are TRBV29-1 and TRBJ2-7; 11 bases are shared with TRBD2. Trimming at V came to 4 bases and at J to 4 bases, leaving 9 bases not matched to a gene. This CDR3 has 15 residues. CDR1 and CDR2 from the germline V gene are SQVTM and ANQGSEA. CDR3 residues: CSVGDLAGGQYEQYF. The CDR3 bases are TGCAGCGTTGGGGATTTAGCGGGAGGGCAATACGAGCAGTACTTC.

Turning to this clone: One end of the junction is discordant with germline, which a read error may explain. V usage is TRBV28 and J usage is TRBJ2-2; 8 nucleotides align to TRBD1. Looked up from germline, CDR1 is MDHEN and CDR2 is SYDVKM. This CDR3 is 14 amino acids long. CDR3 residues: CASSSGQGPGELFF. CDR3 DNA sequence: TGTGCCAGCAGCAGTGGACAGGGCCCCGGCGAGCTGTTTTTT.

This chain uses TRBV27 with TRBJ2-7, with D possibly TRBD1 on 5 matching bases. This CDR3 is built from 14 residues. Germline loops: CDR1 MNHEY, CDR2 SMNVEV (reference sequence). V was clipped by 1 base and J by 4 bases, with 11 bases between them. CDR3 sequence reads: CASSLWQGGYEQYF. The DNA of the CDR3 is TGTGCCAGCAGTTTATGGCAGGGTGGATACGAGCAGTACTTC.

This chain connects TRBV19 to TRBJ1-1, with 9 bases matching TRBD1. The V and J ends lost 7 bases and 11 bases, in that order; junction bases with no gene match: 8. CDR1 and CDR2 from the germline V gene are LNHDA and SQIVND (reference sequence). The CDR3 is 12 amino acids. The DNA of the CDR3 is TGTGCCAGTACCCATGGAGACAGGGGGGCTTTCTTT. Translation: CASTHGDRGAFF.

This clone was picked up a small number of times. The chain carries TRBV2 and TRBJ1-2; 7 bases are a match to TRBD1. The V segment lost 6 bases and the J segment 4 bases; nucleotides outside the gene matches: 5. Germline CDR1 SNHLY, CDR2 FYNNEI. This CDR3 spans 13 amino acids. DNA for the CDR3: TGTGCCAGCAGATACAGGGGCCTCTATGGCTACACCTTC. Protein sequence: CASRYRGLYGYTF.

This clone was detected once. The J gene is TRBJ2-5, the V gene TRBV7-2, with TRBD2 matching over 7 bases. The V and J ends lost 3 bases and 5 bases, in that order; junction bases with no gene match: 6. The CDR3 has 14 residues. Germline V gene lookup returns CDR1 SGHTA and CDR2 FQGNSA. In nucleotides, the CDR3 is TGTGCCAGCAGCTTCAGCGGGCGGGGGGAGACCCAGTACTTC. Its translation: CASSFSGRGETQYF.